This T cell receptor beta chain stems from a study of T cell responses to AZD1222 COVID-19 vaccine. Study as a whole: Combined were second doses at about 4 or about 12 weeks.

Study-level points and caveats: Reportedly, nearly half the spike-specific TCRs target unmutated variant regions.

Only one count was recorded for this clone. Its matching antigen is unknown. The germline CDR1 and CDR2 sequences are MNHEY and SMNVEV (reference sequence). The CDR3 runs to 15 residues. V lost 4 bases, J lost 0 bases, and 10 bases lay in between. TCRdb's table, derived via immunoSEQ multiplex PCR, lists solely in-frame clones and lacks some. The sample consists of approximately 98,000 clones, 70% to 90% of them appearing once. The sequencing used peripheral blood, collected on day 0 of AZD1222 vaccination. V and J are TRBV27 and TRBJ1-5, with D uncertain. The TCR originated in an adult in good health. CDR3 DNA: TGTGCCAGCAGTTCGCAGGAGAATAGCAATCAGCCCCAGCATTTT. It specifies CASSSQENSNQPQHF.